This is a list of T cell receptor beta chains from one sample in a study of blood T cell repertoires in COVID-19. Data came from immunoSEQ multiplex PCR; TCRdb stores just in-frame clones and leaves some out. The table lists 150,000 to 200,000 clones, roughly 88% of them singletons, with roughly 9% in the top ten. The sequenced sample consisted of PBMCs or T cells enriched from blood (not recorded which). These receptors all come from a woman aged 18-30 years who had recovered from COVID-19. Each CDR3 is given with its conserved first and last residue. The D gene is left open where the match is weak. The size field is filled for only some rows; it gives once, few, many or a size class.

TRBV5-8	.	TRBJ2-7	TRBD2	TGTGCCAGCAGCCCGCGGACTAGCGGGGCCTACGAGCAGTACTTC	CASSPRTSGAYEQYF
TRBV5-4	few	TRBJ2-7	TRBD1	TGTGCCAGCGCCGTGGACAGGGCGGACGAGCAGTACTTC	CASAVDRADEQYF
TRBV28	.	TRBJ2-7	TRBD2	TGTGCCAGCAGAACTAGCGGGGTATACGAGCAGTACTTC	CASRTSGVYEQYF
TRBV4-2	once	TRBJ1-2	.	TGTGCCAGCAGCCAAGCCCAGACAGGAGCGCCCTACTATGGCTACACCTTC	CASSQAQTGAPYYGYTF
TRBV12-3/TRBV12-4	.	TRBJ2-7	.	TGTGCCAGCAGTTTGGCTGGGGCAAGCGAGCAGTACTTC	CASSLAGASEQYF
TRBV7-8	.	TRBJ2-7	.	TGTGCCAGCAGCTCTCCGATTTATGGCTCAACCTACGAGCAGTACTTC	CASSSPIYGSTYEQYF
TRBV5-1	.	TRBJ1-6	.	TGCGCCAGCAGCCACCAATCCCGGGATTCACCCCTCCACTTT	CASSHQSRDSPLHF
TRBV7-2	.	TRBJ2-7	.	TGTGCCAGCAGCTTAGACGGGAACTACGAGCAGTACTTC	CASSLDGNYEQYF
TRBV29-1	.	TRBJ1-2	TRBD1	TGCAGCGTTGACCCAATGACAGGGCTGGGCTACACCTTC	CSVDPMTGLGYTF
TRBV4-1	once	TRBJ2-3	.	TGCGCCAGCAGCCCGACGGCGGCCGCGACAGATACGCAGTATTTT	CASSPTAAATDTQYF
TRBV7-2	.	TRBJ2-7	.	TGTGCCAGCAGCTTATTGGCGGCCTCCTACGAGCAGTACTTC	CASSLLAASYEQYF
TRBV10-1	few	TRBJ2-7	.	TGCGCCAGCAGTGGGCCTTCTTCGGGCGAGCAGTACTTC	CASSGPSSGEQYF
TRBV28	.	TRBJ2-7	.	TGTGCCTCGCAGACTCCCGGCCTCTACGAGCAGTACTTC	CASQTPGLYEQYF
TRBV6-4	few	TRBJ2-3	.	TGTGCCAGCAGTGACTCGAAGCAGGGCGTGACAGATACGCAGTATTTT	CASSDSKQGVTDTQYF
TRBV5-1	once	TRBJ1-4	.	TGCGCCAGCAGCGCGGCCGGGAGTCCCGTTTTTGGGGCAAAACTGTTTTTT	CASSAAGSPVFGAKLFF
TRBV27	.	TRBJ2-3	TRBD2	TGTGCCAGCAGTCCTAGCGGGCCACCAGATACGCAGTATTTT	CASSPSGPPDTQYF
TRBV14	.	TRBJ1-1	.	TGTGCCAGCAGCCCAAGTCCAGGGATGACTGAAGCTTTCTTT	CASSPSPGMTEAFF
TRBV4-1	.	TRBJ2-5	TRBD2	TGCGCCAGCAGCCAAGGACTAGCGGAAGAGACCCAGTACTTC	CASSQGLAEETQYF
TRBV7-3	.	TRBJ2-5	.	TGTGCCAGCAGCGGGGGGACAGCCCAGACCCAGTACTTC	CASSGGTAQTQYF
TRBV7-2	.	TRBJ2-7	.	TGTGCCAGCAGCCCCAACTACGAGCAGTACTTC	CASSPNYEQYF
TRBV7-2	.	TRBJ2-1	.	TGTGCCAGCAGACCCGTCCTGGCAGGCCCTAACCACAATGAGCAGTTCTTC	CASRPVLAGPNHNEQFF
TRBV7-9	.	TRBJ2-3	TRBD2	TGTGCCAGCAGCAAACCCGGGACTAGCGGGAGGGATACGCAGTATTTT	CASSKPGTSGRDTQYF
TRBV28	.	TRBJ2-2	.	TGTGCCAGCAGTCGCCAGCGACGGGGCGGGGAGCTGTTTTTT	CASSRQRRGGELFF
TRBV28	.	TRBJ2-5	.	TGTGCCAGTGCTCGGTCGTACCAAGAGACCCAGTACTTC	CASARSYQETQYF
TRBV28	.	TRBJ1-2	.	TGTGCCAGCAGTTCTCCCGCCGGTTCCGATGGCTACACCTTC	CASSSPAGSDGYTF
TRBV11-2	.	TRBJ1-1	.	TGTGCCAGCAGCTTAGAAGGGGGAGTGACTGAAGCTTTCTTT	CASSLEGGVTEAFF
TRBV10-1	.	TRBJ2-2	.	TGCGCCAGCAGTGCGGGAGCTAGTTTTGGGGAGCTGTTTTTT	CASSAGASFGELFF
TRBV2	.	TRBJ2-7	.	TGTGCCAGCAGAAGTAGCTACGAGCAGTACTTC	CASRSSYEQYF
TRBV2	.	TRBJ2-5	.	TGTGCCAGCAGTGAATCGGGGACCCAGTACTTC	CASSESGTQYF
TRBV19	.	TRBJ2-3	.	TGTGCCAGTAGTATAGGTCGGGGGATTGATACGCAGTATTTT	CASSIGRGIDTQYF
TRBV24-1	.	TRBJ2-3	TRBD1	TGTGCCACCAGTGATTCCGCCCTGGGGACAGGGTCGGATACGCAGTATTTT	CATSDSALGTGSDTQYF
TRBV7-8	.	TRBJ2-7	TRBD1	TGTGCCAGCAGCTTAGTAGCAGGACAGGGGGCCTACGAGCAGTACTTC	CASSLVAGQGAYEQYF
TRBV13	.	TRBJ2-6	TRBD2	TGTGCCAGCAGCTCAACGCTAGCGGGGGCAAACTCTGGGGCCAACGTCCTGACTTTC	CASSSTLAGANSGANVLTF
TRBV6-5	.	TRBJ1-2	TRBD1	TGTGCCAGCAGTATACAGGGGTTGGACTATGGCTACACCTTC	CASSIQGLDYGYTF
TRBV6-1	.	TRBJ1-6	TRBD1	TGTGCCAGCAGTGCCCTTTATGGACAGGGAGTCGATTATAATTCACCCCTCCACTTT	CASSALYGQGVDYNSPLHF
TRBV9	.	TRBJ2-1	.	TGTGCCAGCAGCGTAGAGTCCCCCCAGGGATATGAGCAGTTCTTC	CASSVESPQGYEQFF
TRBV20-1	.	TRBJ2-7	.	TGCAGTGCTAGTCCGGACACCCCCTACGAGCAGTACTTC	CSASPDTPYEQYF
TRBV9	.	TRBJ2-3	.	TGTGCCAGCAGCCCACGGGGGACGACCTTCGCAGATACGCAGTATTTT	CASSPRGTTFADTQYF
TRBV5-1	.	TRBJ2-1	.	TGCGCCAGCAGCTTGGAACATAACCCCTCCTACAATGAGCAGTTCTTC	CASSLEHNPSYNEQFF
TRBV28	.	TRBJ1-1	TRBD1	TGTGCCAGCAACGCCGACAGGGGGGGGAACACTGAAGCTTTCTTT	CASNADRGGNTEAFF
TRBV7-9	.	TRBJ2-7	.	TGTGCCAGCAGCTTAGGGACTAGGACAGCATACGAGCAGTACTTC	CASSLGTRTAYEQYF
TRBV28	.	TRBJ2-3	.	TGTGCCAGCACCCTGGGTGCAGGGGATACGCAGTATTTT	CASTLGAGDTQYF
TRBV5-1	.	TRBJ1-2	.	TGCGCCAGCAGCTCCAGGACTATCTATGGCTACACCTTC	CASSSRTIYGYTF
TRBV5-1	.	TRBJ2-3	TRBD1	TGCGCCAGCAGCTTGACTGGGACAGTCACAGATACGCAGTATTTT	CASSLTGTVTDTQYF
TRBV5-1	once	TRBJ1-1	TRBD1	TGCGCCAGCAGATCGGGACAGGGGAGAATCGCGAACACTGAAGCTTTCTTT	CASRSGQGRIANTEAFF
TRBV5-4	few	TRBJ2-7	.	TGTGCCAGCAGCTTTTCTCAGGGAACCCCGGCTGAGCAGTACTTC	CASSFSQGTPAEQYF
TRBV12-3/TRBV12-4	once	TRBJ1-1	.	TGTGCCAGCAGACTTAGACGGGACACTGAAGCTTTCTTT	CASRLRRDTEAFF
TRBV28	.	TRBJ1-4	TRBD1	TGTGCCAGCAGTCAACATCAACAGGGGGTAAAACTGTTTTTT	CASSQHQQGVKLFF
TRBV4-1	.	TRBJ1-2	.	TGCGCCAGCAGCCAAGATCAGTGGGGGCTTGGCTACACCTTC	CASSQDQWGLGYTF
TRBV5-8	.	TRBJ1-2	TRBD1	TGTGCCAGCAGGTCCCGGGGACAGGCCTACTATGGCTACACCTTC	CASRSRGQAYYGYTF
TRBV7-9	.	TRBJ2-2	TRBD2	TGTGCCAGCAGCCGTCACCTAGCGGGAGACACCGGGGAGCTGTTTTTT	CASSRHLAGDTGELFF
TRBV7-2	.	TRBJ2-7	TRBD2	TGTGCCAGCAGCTTAGAGGTAGCGGGGGATCAGTCCTACGAGCAGTACTTC	CASSLEVAGDQSYEQYF
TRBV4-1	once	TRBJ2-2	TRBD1	TGCGCCAGCAGCCATCGGGACAGGGTGCCCGGGGAGCTGTTTTTT	CASSHRDRVPGELFF
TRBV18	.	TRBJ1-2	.	TGTGCCAGCTCCCCCGGAGTCCTAGGCTACACCTTC	CASSPGVLGYTF
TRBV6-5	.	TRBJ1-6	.	TGTGCCACCTCCCCAGGGGCGGACAATTCACCCCTCCACTTT	CATSPGADNSPLHF
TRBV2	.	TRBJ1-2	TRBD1	TGTGCCACCGGACAGGGTTCAGGGTATGGCTACACCTTC	CATGQGSGYGYTF
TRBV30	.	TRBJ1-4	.	TGTGCCTGGAGTAGGGCCGCGGGTGGGGAGGAAAAACTGTTTTTT	CAWSRAAGGEEKLFF
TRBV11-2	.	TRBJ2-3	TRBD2	TGTGCCAGTCTATTAGCGGGGGGGCGAACAGATACGCAGTATTTT	CASLLAGGRTDTQYF
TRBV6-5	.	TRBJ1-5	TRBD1	TGTGCCAGCAGTTACTCGATGCAGGACAGGCGACCCCAGCATTTT	CASSYSMQDRRPQHF
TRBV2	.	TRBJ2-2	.	TGTGCCAGCAGTGAAGCGCTTGCCGGGGCGAACACCGGGGAGCTGTTTTTT	CASSEALAGANTGELFF